The present entry profiles one T cell receptor (beta chain) with its context. Assay used: immunoSEQ multiplex PCR; TCRdb lists only in-frame clones, some missing. The table lists approximately 300,000 clones, about 85% of them singletons. This sample was taken from a study of blood T cell repertoires in COVID-19. The V gene's germline CDR1 is SGHDN and CDR2 FVKESK. V lost 4 bases and J 6 bases, leaving 7 bases between the germline ends. This CDR3 has 13 amino acids. Sequenced input: PBMCs or T cells enriched from blood (not recorded which). The source is a woman aged 30 to 39 who had been exposed to COVID-19. The V gene is TRBV14, the J gene TRBJ1-6; TRBD1 is a possible D gene (5 bases). CDR3 in DNA: TGTGCCAGCAGCCCGACAGCTAATTCACCCCTCCACTTT. This translates into CASSPTANSPLHF.